This T cell receptor beta chain was documented in a study of CD8+CD57+ T cells in acquired aplastic anemia. Study information: Sorted CD4+ and CD8+ cell DNA averaged 3.2 ug. Healthy donor sequencing depth: some 10 million CD4+, around 12 million CD8+ reads.

The table lists this clonotype with a count of one. Its matching antigen is unknown. It was genomic DNA that served as the template for profiling TCR beta VDJ and CDR3. MiXCR was run by TCRdb on the reads, yielding one entry per CDR3 protein. The table shows hundreds of thousands of distinct CDR3 sequences, with approximately 70% occurring only once. CDR3 length: 15 amino acids. The germline V and J ends were trimmed by 0 bases and 1 base, with 12 bases remaining between them. Per germline, CDR1 DFQATT and CDR2 SNEGSKA (reference sequence). Study outcomes and limitations: In common between the patients and the controls were some 29 CD8+ CDR3 sequences. Any difference that existed in CD8+ Simpson's diversity between patients and controls was not significant.

V and J are TRBV20-1 and TRBJ2-5; D remains ambiguous. Sequenced material: sorted CD4+, CD8+, or CD8+CD57+ T cells (not recorded which) from PBMCs. This clonotype was sampled from a human donor in good health, serving as a control. The CDR3 DNA is TGCAGTGCTAGAGATCCCACCCGGCCCCAAGAGACCCAGTACTTC. It is translated as CSARDPTRPQETQYF.